The clone carrying this TCR beta chain was observed a few times. This sample stems from a study of blood T cell repertoires in COVID-19. Per the study methods: Reference gene primer amplification yielded estimated nucleated cell counts. Clones were sequenced by immunoSEQ multiplex PCR, and TCRdb holds only the in-frame ones, with some missing. The V and J calls and clone size were taken over from that table, and D and trimming were inferred from the DNA. The sample lists some 43,000 clones, about 87% occurring once. The CDR3 has 15 residues. Trimming stripped 5 bases from V and 4 bases from J, with 15 bases between. The germline V gene encodes CDR1 SGHTA and CDR2 FQGTGA.

This chain uses TRBV7-3 with TRBJ2-1, with no clear D. The TCR was taken from a human donor in a cohort sampled during active COVID-19. Sequenced: peripheral blood. The CDR3, as DNA: TGTGCCAGCAGCCCACGACCCATCGGGTACAATGAGCAGTTCTTC. It is translated as CASSPRPIGYNEQFF.